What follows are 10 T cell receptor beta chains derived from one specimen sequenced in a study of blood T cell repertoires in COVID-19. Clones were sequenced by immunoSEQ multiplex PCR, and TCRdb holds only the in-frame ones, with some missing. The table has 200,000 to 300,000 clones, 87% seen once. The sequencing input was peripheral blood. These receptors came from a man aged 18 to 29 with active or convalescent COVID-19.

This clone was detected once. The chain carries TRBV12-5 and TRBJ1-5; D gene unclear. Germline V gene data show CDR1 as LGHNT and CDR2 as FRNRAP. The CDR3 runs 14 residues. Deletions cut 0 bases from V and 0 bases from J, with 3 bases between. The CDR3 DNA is TGTGCTAGTGGTTTGGTCGGTAGCAATCAGCCCCAGCATTTT. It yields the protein CASGLVGSNQPQHF.

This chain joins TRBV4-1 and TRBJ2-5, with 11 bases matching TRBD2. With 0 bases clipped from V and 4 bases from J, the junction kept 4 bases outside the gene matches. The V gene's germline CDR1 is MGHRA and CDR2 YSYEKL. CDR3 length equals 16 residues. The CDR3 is CASSQELAGEGETQYF. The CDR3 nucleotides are TGCGCCAGCAGCCAAGAACTAGCGGGGGAAGGAGAGACCCAGTACTTC.

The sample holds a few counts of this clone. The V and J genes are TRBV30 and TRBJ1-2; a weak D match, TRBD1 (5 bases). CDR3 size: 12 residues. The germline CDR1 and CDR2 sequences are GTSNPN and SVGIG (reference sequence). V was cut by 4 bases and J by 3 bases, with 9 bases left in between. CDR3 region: CAWTPQDYGYTF. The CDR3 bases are TGTGCCTGGACTCCACAGGACTATGGCTACACCTTC.

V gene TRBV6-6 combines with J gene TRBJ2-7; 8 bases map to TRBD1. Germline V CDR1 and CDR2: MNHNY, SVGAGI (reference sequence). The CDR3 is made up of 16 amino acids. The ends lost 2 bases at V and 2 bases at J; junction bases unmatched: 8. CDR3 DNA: TGTGCCAGCAGTTACCGAGCGGACAGGGTACCCTACGAGCAGTACTTC. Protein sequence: CASSYRADRVPYEQYF.

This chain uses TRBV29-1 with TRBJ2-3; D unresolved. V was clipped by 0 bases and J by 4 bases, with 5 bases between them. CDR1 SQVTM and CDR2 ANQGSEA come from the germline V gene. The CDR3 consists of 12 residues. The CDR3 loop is CSVEDAADTQYF. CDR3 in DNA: TGCAGCGTTGAAGACGCGGCAGATACGCAGTATTTT.

CDR3 bases: TGTGCCAGCAGCCCGGGGGGGGTCTCCCTCTACGAGCAGTACTTC. Translated: CASSPGGVSLYEQYF. The chain uses TRBV5-4 and TRBJ2-7; 8 bases line up with TRBD2. Germline CDR1 is SGHNT and CDR2 is YYREEE (reference sequence). This CDR3 contains 15 residues. The junction had 9 bases not matched to a gene; V was cut back by 4 bases and J by 3 bases.

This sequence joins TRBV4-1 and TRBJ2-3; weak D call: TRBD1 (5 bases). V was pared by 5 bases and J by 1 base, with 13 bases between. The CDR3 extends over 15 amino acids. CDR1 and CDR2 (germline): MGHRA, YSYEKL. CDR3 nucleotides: TGCGCCAGCAGCTCTACCGCAGGGCGCACAGATACGCAGTATTTT. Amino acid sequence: CASSSTAGRTDTQYF.

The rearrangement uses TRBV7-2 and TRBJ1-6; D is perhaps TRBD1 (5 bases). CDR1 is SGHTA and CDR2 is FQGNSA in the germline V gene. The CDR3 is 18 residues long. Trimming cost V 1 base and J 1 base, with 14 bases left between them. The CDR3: CASSLGVPGGSYNSPLHF. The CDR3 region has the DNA TGTGCCAGCAGCTTAGGGGTTCCCGGGGGGTCCTATAATTCACCCCTCCACTTT.

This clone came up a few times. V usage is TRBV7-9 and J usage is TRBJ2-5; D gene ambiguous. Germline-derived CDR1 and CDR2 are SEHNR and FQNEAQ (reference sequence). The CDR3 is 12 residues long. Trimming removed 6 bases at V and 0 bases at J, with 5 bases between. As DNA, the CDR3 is TGTGCCAGCAGGAGGTACCAAGAGACCCAGTACTTC. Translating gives CASRRYQETQYF.

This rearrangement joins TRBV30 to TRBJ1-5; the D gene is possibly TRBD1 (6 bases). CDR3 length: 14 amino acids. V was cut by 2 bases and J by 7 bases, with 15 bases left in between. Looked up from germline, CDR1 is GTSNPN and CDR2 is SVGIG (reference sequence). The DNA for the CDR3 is TGTGCCTGGAGTCGAGGGGGGGGCGGCCAGCCCCAGCATTTT. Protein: CAWSRGGGGQPQHF. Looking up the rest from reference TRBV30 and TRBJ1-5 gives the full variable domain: SQTIHQWPATLVQPVGSPLSLECTVEGTSNPNLYWYRQAAGRGLQLLFYSVGIGQISSEVPQNLSASRPQDRQFILSSKKLLLSDSGFYLCAWSRGGGGQPQHFGDGTRLSIL.